Below, one T cell receptor (beta chain) is given with its context. The antigen is not known. Trimming took off 0 bases at V and 6 bases at J, with 12 bases between the two ends. From germline, CDR1 is LGHNA and CDR2 YSLEER. This CDR3 contains 15 residues. The investigators split CD4+ cells into a CD45RA+ naive subset and a CD45RA-negative memory subset. The assay was immunoSEQ multiplex PCR, and TCRdb's table has in-frame clones only and misses some. The table includes about 1,500,000 clones, around 97% detected once. The sample is drawn from a study of shared clonotypes between healthy human individuals. Study-wide results and caveats: In contrast to clonotypes shared by all four donors, non-shared clonotypes had lower generation probabilities.

The sequence derives from a man aged 25-45 years in good health. Sequenced material: naive CD4+ T cells sorted from blood. Indicated subset: CD45RA+ positively selected. The V and J genes are TRBV4-3 and TRBJ1-5, with D tentatively TRBD1 (5 bases). The DNA for the CDR3 is TGCGCCAGCAGCCAAGATCCGTATCAGGGTCAGCCCCAGCATTTT. It codes for CASSQDPYQGQPQHF.